One sample yielded the 20 T cell receptor beta chains listed below, sequenced in a study of T-cell memory formation after mild COVID-19. Each CDR3 protein gets one entry after TCRdb re-called the 5' RACE reads with MiXCR. The table lists approximately 45,000 distinct CDR3 sequences, 6.6% of them singletons. Sequenced material: PBMCs or a T cell subset sorted from them (not recorded which). The source is an adult who had mild COVID-19 (a few samples of this study predate the infection). Cell type and time point are not known.

This clonotype has only a few counts. An end of the junction does not agree with germline; a read error may underlie this. This chain uses TRBV18 with TRBJ2-1; 12 bases fit TRBD1. This CDR3 contains 13 residues. Germline V lookup: CDR1 KGHSH, CDR2 LQKENI. CDR3 loop: CASSSGTGGTGVF. CDR3 sequence (DNA): TGTGCCAGCTCGTCCGGGACAGGGGGCACAGGGGTCTTC.

J is TRBJ2-1 and V is TRBV20-1, with D perhaps being TRBD1 or TRBD2 (6 bases each). Trimming shortened V by 6 bases and J by 9 bases, and 18 bases separated the two germline ends. The V gene's germline CDR1 is DFQATT and CDR2 SNEGSKA (reference sequence). The CDR3 has 13 amino acids. In nucleotides, the CDR3 is TGCAGTGCCCCTCGGGGGCAGGGCGTTGAGCAGTTCTTC. Its protein is CSAPRGQGVEQFF.

In this sample, this clonotype turned up many times. The V gene is TRBV19, the J gene TRBJ2-4; TRBD1 agrees at 9 bases. There are 15 residues in the CDR3. J lost 1 base, V lost 9 bases, and 7 bases had no gene match. Looked up from germline, CDR1 is LNHDA and CDR2 is SQIVND (reference sequence). CDR3: CASRPGTGAKNIQYF. CDR3 coding DNA: TGTGCCAGCCGTCCCGGGACAGGGGCCAAAAACATTCAGTACTTC.

Many counts were recorded for this clonotype. The chain uses TRBV11-2 and TRBJ2-2; D gene unclear. The germline V gene encodes CDR1 SGHAT and CDR2 FQNNGV. CDR3 size: 19 residues. Trimming took off 5 bases at V and 7 bases at J, with 29 bases between the two ends. As DNA, the CDR3 is TGTGCCAGCAGCAGCATAAAGACGAGACGACTTCCCTCGGGCGGGGAGCTGTTTTTT. The encoded protein is CASSSIKTRRLPSGGELFF.

This clonotype has just a few counts. This rearrangement joins TRBV5-5 to TRBJ1-6; D gene unclear. Germline V gives CDR1 SGHKS, CDR2 YYEKEE (reference sequence). There are 12 residues in the CDR3. V dropped 1 base and J dropped 7 bases, with 3 bases sitting between them. Here the CDR3 reads CASSLQNSPLHF. For the CDR3, the DNA is TGTGCCAGCAGCTTGCAGAATTCACCCCTCCACTTT.

This clonotype showed up many times. The chain combines TRBV7-9 with TRBJ2-7, with 8 nucleotides matching TRBD1. The V and J ends lost 3 bases and 3 bases, in that order; junction bases with no gene match: 4. In germline, CDR1 is SEHNR, CDR2 FQNEAQ (reference sequence). The CDR3 sequence is 14 residues long. As DNA, the CDR3 is TGTGCCAGCAGCTTTCCCGGGACAGGCTACGAGCAGTACTTC. Its protein is CASSFPGTGYEQYF.

The chain links TRBV6-6 to TRBJ2-5, with D possibly matching TRBD1 (6 bases). CDR1 and CDR2 from the germline V gene are MNHNY and SVGAGI (reference sequence). The CDR3 spans 14 residues. V was shortened by 0 bases and J by 2 bases, with 7 bases between the two germline ends. The CDR3 region has the DNA TGTGCCAGCAGTTACTCGAGGGGGCAAGAGACCCAGTACTTC. Its translation: CASSYSRGQETQYF.

The chain recombines TRBV6-2 or TRBV6-3 with TRBJ2-1; 10 nucleotides align to TRBD2. CDR1 is MNHEY and CDR2 is SVGEGT in the germline V gene. CDR3 length: 20 amino acids. After removal of 0 bases from V and 2 bases from J, the junction contained 13 bases not matched to a gene. The CDR3 DNA is TGTGCCAGCAGTTACTCGATAGCTAGCGGGAGCGGGGACCCCTACAATGAGCAGTTCTTC. Protein: CASSYSIASGSGDPYNEQFF.

This clonotype was observed at least ten times. The CDR3 here is CASSYLGAVNYGYTF. CDR3 sequence (DNA): TGTGCCAGCAGTTACTTGGGGGCGGTTAACTATGGCTACACCTTC. The chain links TRBV6-6 to TRBJ1-2; tentative D call: TRBD1 (6 bases). Germline CDR1 MNHNY, CDR2 SVGAGI (reference sequence). The length of the CDR3 is 15 residues. Trimming cost V 1 base and J 1 base, with 10 bases left between them.

In this sample, this clonotype turned up many times. This CDR3 reads CASSLEDTRGYTF. The CDR3 DNA follows: TGTGCCAGCAGCTTAGAAGACACGCGGGGCTACACCTTC. This sequence joins TRBV7-2 and TRBJ1-2; D is unclear. Germline loops: CDR1 SGHTA, CDR2 FQGNSA. The CDR3 sequence is 13 residues long. Trimming removed 1 base at V and 8 bases at J, with 11 bases between. Supplemented by reference TRBV7-2 and TRBJ1-2, the full variable domain reads GAGVSQSPSNKVTEKGKDVELRCDPISGHTALYWYRQSLGQGLEFLIYFQGNSAPDKSGLPSDRFSAERTGGSVSTLTIQRTQQEDSAVYLCASSLEDTRGYTFGSGTRLTVV.

This clonotype has just a few counts. The V and J genes are TRBV30 and TRBJ2-2; D unclear. V was cut by 8 bases and J by 1 base, with 17 bases left in between. The length of the CDR3 is 15 residues. Per germline, CDR1 GTSNPN and CDR2 SVGIG (reference sequence). The DNA for the CDR3 is TGTGCCCATCCTGGGCGAAATCTGAACACCGGGGAGCTGTTTTTT. This translates into CAHPGRNLNTGELFF.

The chain recombines TRBV10-3 with TRBJ2-6; weak D call: TRBD1 (5 bases). The germline gives CDR1 ENHRY, CDR2 SYGVKD. This CDR3 is built from 15 residues. The germline V and J ends were trimmed by 6 bases and 0 bases, with 9 bases remaining between them. The CDR3 region has the DNA TGTGCCATCAGGGGTGACAGCTCTGGGGCCAACGTCCTGACTTTC. Its translation is CAIRGDSSGANVLTF.

Only a few counts were recorded for this clonotype. This chain uses TRBV6-6 with TRBJ2-7; D is perhaps TRBD2 (6 bases). Germline V lookup: CDR1 MNHNY, CDR2 SVGAGI (reference sequence). The CDR3 consists of 15 residues. Deletions cut 2 bases from V and 4 bases from J, with 15 bases between. This CDR3 is CASSYGGGATYEQYF. CDR3 nucleotides: TGTGCCAGCAGTTACGGTGGAGGGGCCACTTACGAGCAGTACTTC.

V and J are TRBV11-3 and TRBJ2-2; D ambiguous. Germline V gene sequence: CDR1 SGHNT, CDR2 YENEEA. This CDR3 comprises 13 residues. V lost 8 bases, J lost 2 bases, and 9 bases lay in between. The CDR3 sequence is CASGYSNTGELFF. Written as DNA, the CDR3 is TGTGCCAGCGGGTACTCCAACACCGGGGAGCTGTTTTTT.

At least ten counts were recorded for this clonotype. The chain recombines TRBV5-1 with TRBJ2-3; D might be TRBD2 (6 bases). This CDR3 is built from 15 residues. Germline CDR1 is SGHRS and CDR2 is YFSETQ. The V end lost 0 bases, the J end lost 5 bases, and 13 bases lay between the germline ends. The CDR3 protein is CASSLDGGLKDTQYF. CDR3 bases: TGCGCCAGCAGCTTGGACGGGGGTCTCAAAGATACGCAGTATTTT.

This clonotype was seen at least ten times. J is TRBJ2-1 and V is TRBV5-1; D is possibly TRBD1 (5 bases). The germline V and J ends were trimmed by 0 bases and 12 bases, with 13 bases remaining between them. The germline V gene encodes CDR1 SGHRS and CDR2 YFSETQ. The CDR3 consists of 13 residues. CDR3 residues: CASSLVPQGPQFF. Written as DNA, the CDR3 is TGCGCCAGCAGCTTGGTTCCCCAGGGCCCGCAGTTCTTC.

This clonotype was counted between two and nine times. The V call is TRBV12-3 or TRBV12-4, the J call TRBJ2-7; unclear D gene. CDR3 length: 14 amino acids. Between the trimmed V and J ends, which lost 2 bases and 1 base, there was a span of 9 bases. CDR3 in DNA: TGTGCCAGCAGTTTATCGACATTTTCCTACGAGCAGTACTTC. As protein: CASSLSTFSYEQYF.

This clonotype was counted between two and nine times. This rearrangement joins TRBV4-1 to TRBJ2-6, with D unresolved. The CDR3 is made up of 18 amino acids. Per germline, CDR1 MGHRA and CDR2 YSYEKL. V was clipped by 1 base and J by 2 bases, with 15 bases between them. This CDR3 is CASSQGSRRIAGANVLTF. Written as DNA, the CDR3 is TGCGCCAGCAGCCAAGGTTCTAGGAGAATCGCTGGGGCCAACGTCCTGACTTTC.

This clonotype was detected a few times. CDR3 in DNA: TGTGCCAGCAGTGCCGAAGACAGGGGCCGTACTGAAGCTTTCTTT. Translating it yields CASSAEDRGRTEAFF. The chain employs TRBV25-1 and TRBJ1-1; 8 bases map to TRBD1. The V segment lost 4 bases and the J segment 5 bases; nucleotides outside the gene matches: 9. From germline, CDR1 is MGHDK and CDR2 SYGVNS. The CDR3 has 15 amino acids.

The chain uses TRBV3-1 and TRBJ1-2, with a tentative D call TRBD1 (6 bases). V was shortened by 4 bases and J by 5 bases, with 17 bases between the two germline ends. This CDR3 spans 15 amino acids. Germline V gene lookup returns CDR1 LGHDT and CDR2 YNNKEL (reference sequence). CDR3 amino acids: CASSRRSGGGYGYTF. DNA of the CDR3: TGTGCCAGCAGCCGGAGATCAGGAGGGGGGTATGGCTACACCTTC.